The TCR beta chain under discussion was sequenced for a study of CD8 T cells in Susac syndrome. CDR3 length: 16 residues. Germline values: CDR1 KGHSH, CDR2 LQKENI. Trimming at V came to 2 bases and at J to 10 bases, leaving 12 bases not matched to a gene. The RNA, about 0.45 to 1 ug, was put through reverse transcription using random hexamers. The authors amplified TCR beta CDR3 across 54 Vbeta and 13 Jbeta using immunoSEQ multiplex PCR. TCRdb recomputed calls from the immunoSEQ multiplex PCR reads with MiXCR, one row per CDR3 protein. The sample lists approximately 300,000 distinct CDR3 sequences, approximately 85% occurring once. The multiple sclerosis controls, all treatment-naive patients, had relapsing-remitting disease that was stable or active.

V and J are TRBV18 and TRBJ2-3; 10 nucleotides line up with TRBD2. The sequencing sample was made of CD8+ T cells from PBMCs. The clonotype comes from a human donor with multiple sclerosis. This CDR3 is CASSPWVRSGRAAQYF. CDR3 bases: TGTGCCAGCTCACCATGGGTAAGAAGCGGGAGGGCCGCGCAGTATTTT.